This paragraph reports one T cell receptor (beta chain). Its specificity is not known. These data are taken from a study of post-analysis software for immune sequencing data. Study-wide results and limits: Compared with controls, patients had more of five TRBV segments, including TRBV5-6, TRBV5-1 and TRBV20-1. Normalized Chao1 diversity was significantly reduced in patients versus controls.

The CDR3 has 16 residues. The ends lost 4 bases at V and 1 base at J; junction bases unmatched: 4. The V gene's germline CDR1 is SGHRS and CDR2 YFSETQ. Unique molecular identifiers were present in the TCR beta cDNA libraries. MiXCR, run by TCRdb on the PCR reads, gives a single entry per CDR3 protein. The table shows approximately 630,000 distinct CDR3 sequences, with approximately 59% occurring only once. The chain has TRBV5-1 and TRBJ2-1, with 11 bases that match TRBD2. Sequencing was done on a sample of blood. This sequence originates from a girl aged 2-10 years with multiple sclerosis. The CDR3 reads CASSATSGKSYNEQFF. The CDR3 nucleotides read TGCGCCAGCAGCGCGACTAGCGGGAAGTCCTACAATGAGCAGTTCTTC. Looking up the rest from reference TRBV5-1 and TRBJ2-1 gives the full variable domain: KAGVTQTPRYLIKTRGQQVTLSCSPISGHRSVSWYQQTPGQGLQFLFEYFSETQRNKGNFPGRFSGRQFSNSRSEMNVSTLELGDSALYLCASSATSGKSYNEQFFGPGTRLTVL.